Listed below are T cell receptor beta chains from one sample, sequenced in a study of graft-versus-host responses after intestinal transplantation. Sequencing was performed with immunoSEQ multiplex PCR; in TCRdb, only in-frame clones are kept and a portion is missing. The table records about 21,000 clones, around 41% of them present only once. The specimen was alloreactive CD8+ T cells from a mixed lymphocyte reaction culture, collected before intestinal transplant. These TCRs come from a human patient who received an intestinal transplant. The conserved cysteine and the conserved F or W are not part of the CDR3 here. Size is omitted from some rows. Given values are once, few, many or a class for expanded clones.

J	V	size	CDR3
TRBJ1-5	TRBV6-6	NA	ASSYSGAHQPQH
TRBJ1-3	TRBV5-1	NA	ASSGGRDSGNTIY
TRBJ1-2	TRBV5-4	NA	ASSFLGGVEGYT
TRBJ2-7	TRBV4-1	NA	ASSQDGYEQY
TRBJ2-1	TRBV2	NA	ASRVSEKQF
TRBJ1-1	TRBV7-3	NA	ASSLSRGITEAF
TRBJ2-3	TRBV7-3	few	ASSTGLAVDTQY
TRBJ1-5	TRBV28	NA	ASTLGTGNQPQH
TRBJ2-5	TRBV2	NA	ASSAPAHRETQY
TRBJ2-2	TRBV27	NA	ASSFCDYRCPGELF
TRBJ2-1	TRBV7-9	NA	ASSLVVDGLQF
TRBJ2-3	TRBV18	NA	ASSFAAGVPSTDTQY
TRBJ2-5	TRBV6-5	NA	ASSNRVTRETQY
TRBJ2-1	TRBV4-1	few	ASSRSGSPSSYNEQF
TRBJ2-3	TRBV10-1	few	ASSDTSGITDTQY
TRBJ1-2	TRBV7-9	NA	ASSLGQVTNYGYT
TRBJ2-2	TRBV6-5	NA	ASSYLGELF
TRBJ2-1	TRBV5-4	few	ASSSDLLAGPSSYNEQF
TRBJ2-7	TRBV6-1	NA	ASRRTGGDEQY
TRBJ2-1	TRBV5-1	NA	ASSVTSGRARNEQF
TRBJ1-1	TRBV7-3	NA	ASSLGGAMNTEAF
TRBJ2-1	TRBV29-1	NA	SGQDRAHYNEQF
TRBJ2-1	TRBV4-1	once	ASSQELAYEQF